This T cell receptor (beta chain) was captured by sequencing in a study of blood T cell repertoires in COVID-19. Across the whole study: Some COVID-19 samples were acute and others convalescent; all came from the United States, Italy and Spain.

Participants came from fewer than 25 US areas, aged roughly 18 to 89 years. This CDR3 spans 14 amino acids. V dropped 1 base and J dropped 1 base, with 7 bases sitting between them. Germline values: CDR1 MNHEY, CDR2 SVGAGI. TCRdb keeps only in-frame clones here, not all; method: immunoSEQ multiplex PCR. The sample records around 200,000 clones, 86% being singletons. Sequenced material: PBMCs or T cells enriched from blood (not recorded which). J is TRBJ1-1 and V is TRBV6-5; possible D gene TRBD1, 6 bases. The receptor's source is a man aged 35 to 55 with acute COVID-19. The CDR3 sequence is CASSYWGQNTEAFF. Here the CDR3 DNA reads TGTGCCAGCAGTTACTGGGGACAGAACACTGAAGCTTTCTTT.